The clone carrying this T cell receptor (beta chain) was recorded a few times. The CDR3 length is 18 residues. V gave up 0 bases and J gave up 7 bases, with 22 bases separating them. CDR1 and CDR2 (germline): KGHSH, LQKENI. These data originate in a study of response to subunit inactivated influenza vaccine. TCRdb ran MiXCR on the RT-PCR reads and lists one entry per CDR3 protein. The data hold about 540,000 distinct CDR3 sequences, with around 21% observed a single time. These data were likewise used in another study, on T cells expressing NK-cell markers. Per that study: Libraries used 5'RACE template switching adding universal primer site and UMIs. The study found these clonotypes also leading the CD3+CD56-NKG2C+ fraction in a handful of donors.

The rearrangement joins TRBV18 to TRBJ2-1; a weak D match, TRBD2 (5 bases). The sequence was obtained from a man aged 50-60 years who received an inactivated influenza vaccine. Specimen: CD4+ T cells sorted from PBMCs, collected approximately 12 days after vaccination. CDR3 in amino acids: CASSPPGLLRATGNEQFF. The CDR3, as DNA: TGTGCCAGCTCACCACCGGGTCTCTTGCGGGCGACGGGGAATGAGCAGTTCTTC.